The rows below give T cell receptor beta chains drawn from one sample of a study of blood T cell repertoires in COVID-19. TCRdb's table, derived via immunoSEQ multiplex PCR, lists solely in-frame clones and lacks some. Among approximately 150,000 clones, around 84% were seen once, and the ten largest hold 2.2%. Sequenced sample: peripheral blood. The origin of the receptors is a man in his 70s with acute or convalescent COVID-19. Each CDR3 is given with its conserved first and last residue. D genes are given only for firm matches. Expanded clones get a size class; other rows say once, few or many, or leave the size out.

d_call j_call v_call cdr3_length clone_size cdr3_aa cdr3_nt
TRBD1 TRBJ2-5 TRBV28 18 NA CASSLRIVDRGLRETQYF TGTGCCAGCAGTTTAAGGATTGTGGACAGGGGGCTTCGGGAGACCCAGTACTTC
TRBD2 TRBJ2-1 TRBV6-1 17 NA CASSEARRGGRYNEQFF TGTGCCAGCAGTGAAGCTCGGCGGGGGGGCAGGTACAATGAGCAGTTCTTC
NA TRBJ2-5 TRBV18 12 NA CASSSDRETQYF TGTGCCAGCTCATCGGACAGAGAGACCCAGTACTTC
TRBD1 TRBJ2-1 TRBV20-1 14 NA CSASPGQGYNEQFF TGCAGTGCTAGTCCCGGACAGGGCTACAATGAGCAGTTCTTC
NA TRBJ2-3 TRBV19 15 once CASSIGGATTDTQYF TGTGCCAGTAGTATTGGGGGGGCAACCACAGATACGCAGTATTTT
NA TRBJ2-1 TRBV5-1 16 few CASSGSPQSSYNEQFF TGCGCCAGCAGCGGGTCCCCACAGAGCTCCTACAATGAGCAGTTCTTC
NA TRBJ1-2 TRBV25-1 12 few CASSEAGYGYTF TGTGCCAGCAGTGAAGCAGGGTATGGCTACACCTTC
NA TRBJ1-6 TRBV19 17 NA CASSSLLSQSGGSPLHF TGTGCCAGTAGCTCTCTGTTGTCCCAATCAGGAGGTTCACCCCTCCACTTT
NA TRBJ1-2 TRBV5-1 14 NA CASSLTQGLHSYTF TGCGCCAGCAGCTTAACGCAGGGGTTACACAGCTACACCTTC
NA TRBJ1-2 TRBV5-1 13 NA CASSPGTQGGYTF TGCGCCAGCAGCCCCGGCACCCAGGGGGGCTACACCTTC
NA TRBJ1-4 TRBV6-5 16 NA CASSYSPPGNNEKLFF TGTGCCAGCAGTTACTCGCCTCCGGGGAATAATGAAAAACTGTTTTTT
NA TRBJ2-3 TRBV7-2 16 NA CASSLKLGGNLGTQYF TGTGCCAGCAGCTTAAAACTGGGGGGAAACTTGGGTACGCAGTATTTT
TRBD1 TRBJ1-2 TRBV4-1 16 NA CASSQDGTVSNYGYTF TGCGCCAGCAGCCAAGACGGGACAGTTTCTAACTATGGCTACACCTTC